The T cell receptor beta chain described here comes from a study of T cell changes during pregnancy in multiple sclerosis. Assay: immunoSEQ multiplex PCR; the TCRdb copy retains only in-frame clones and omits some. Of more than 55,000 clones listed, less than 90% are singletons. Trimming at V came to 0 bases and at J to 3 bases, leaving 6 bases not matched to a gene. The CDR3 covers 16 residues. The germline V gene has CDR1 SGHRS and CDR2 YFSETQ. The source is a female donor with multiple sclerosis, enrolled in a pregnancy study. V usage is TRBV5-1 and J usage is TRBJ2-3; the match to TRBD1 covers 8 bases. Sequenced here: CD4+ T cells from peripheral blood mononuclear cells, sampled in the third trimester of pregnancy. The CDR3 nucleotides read TGCGCCAGCAGCTTGGATAGGACAGGGACGACAGATACGCAGTATTTT. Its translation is CASSLDRTGTTDTQYF.